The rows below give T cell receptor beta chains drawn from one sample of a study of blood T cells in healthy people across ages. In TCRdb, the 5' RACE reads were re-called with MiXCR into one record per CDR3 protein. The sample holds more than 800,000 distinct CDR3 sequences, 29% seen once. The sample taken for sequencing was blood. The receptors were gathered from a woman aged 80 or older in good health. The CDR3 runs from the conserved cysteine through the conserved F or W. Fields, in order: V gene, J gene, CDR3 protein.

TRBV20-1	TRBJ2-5	CSAKLAGGPETQYF
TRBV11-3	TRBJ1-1	CASQGGGTGQTEAFF
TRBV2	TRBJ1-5	CASTVHGGQPQHF
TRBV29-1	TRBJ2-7	CSVLGTGRYEQYF
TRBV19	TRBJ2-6	CASSAQGRLSSGANVLTF
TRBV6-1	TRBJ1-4	CASSEAAGGATNEKLFF
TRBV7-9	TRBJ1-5	CASSLEGAPQHF
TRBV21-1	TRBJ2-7	CASSKCSRLPYEQYF
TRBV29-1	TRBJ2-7	CSVYGDGYEQYF
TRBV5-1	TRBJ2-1	CASSHGQGMSNEQFF
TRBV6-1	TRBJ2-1	CASSELAGTFEQFF
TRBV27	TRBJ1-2	CASSFWARDDYGYTF
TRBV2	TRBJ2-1	CASTDRPSYYEQFF
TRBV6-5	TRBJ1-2	CASTQGLGSLNYGYTF
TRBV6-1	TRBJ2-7	CASSRGAAYEQYF
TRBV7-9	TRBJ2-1	CASSQLGGGRNEQFF
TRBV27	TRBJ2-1	CASTQVGGLYNEQFF
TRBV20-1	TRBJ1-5	CSARDSPNQPQHF
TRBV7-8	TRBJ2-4	CASSVQGVNKNIQYF
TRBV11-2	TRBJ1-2	CASSLRRTGGNYGYTF
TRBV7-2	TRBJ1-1	CASSPRPTGTYEAFF
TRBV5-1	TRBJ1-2	CASSRGTGEYYYGYTF
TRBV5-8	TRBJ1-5	CASSLAFTGFQPQHF
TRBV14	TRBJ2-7	CASGQDSRTSYEQYF
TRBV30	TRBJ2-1	CAWNRGATYNEQFF
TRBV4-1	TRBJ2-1	CASSRQLAGGRYNEQFF
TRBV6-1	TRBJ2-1	CASTSFGTGANEQFF
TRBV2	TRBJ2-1	CASSDYSSGQFF
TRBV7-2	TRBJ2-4	CASSLAGTSGGRNIQYF
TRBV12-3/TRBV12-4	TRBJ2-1	CASSLRRNQETQFF
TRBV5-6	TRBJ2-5	CASSLDSGRSQETQYF
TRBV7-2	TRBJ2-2	CASSLQGTGELFF
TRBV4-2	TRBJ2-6	CASSSGGATGANVLTF
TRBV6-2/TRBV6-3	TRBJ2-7	CASSEVQSEQYF
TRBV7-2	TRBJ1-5	CASSFAGLNQPQHF
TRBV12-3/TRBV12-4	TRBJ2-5	CASSSRLAGGRVHEQYF
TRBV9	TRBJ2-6	CASSARDGASGANVLTF
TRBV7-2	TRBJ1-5	CASRPQGNSNQPQHF
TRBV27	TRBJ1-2	CASSFLYRGDYGYTF
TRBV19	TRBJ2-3	CASSPPFGRDGTQYF
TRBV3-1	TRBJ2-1	CASSQEGTTYNEQFF
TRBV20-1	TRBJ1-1	CSADRGSVNTEAFF
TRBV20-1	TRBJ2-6	CSAGTGAGANVLTF
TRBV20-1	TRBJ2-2	CSAKLAITGELFF
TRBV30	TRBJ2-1	CAWSAFPTGKVRREQFF
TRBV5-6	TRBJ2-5	CASRLNGPQETQYF
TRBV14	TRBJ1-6	CASSHNRLGNYNSPLHF
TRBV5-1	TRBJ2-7	CASRRNTGDYEQYF
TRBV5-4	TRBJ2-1	CASSPGTGGFLSYNEQFF
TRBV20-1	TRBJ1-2	CSASDRLNYGYTF
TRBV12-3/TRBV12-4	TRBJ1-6	CASTFRAQSPLHF
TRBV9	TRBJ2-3	CASSVAGQRGGQDTQYF
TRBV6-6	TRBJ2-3	CASLRSAGEGEDTQYF
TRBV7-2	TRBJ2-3	CASSPIRGGALPDTQYF
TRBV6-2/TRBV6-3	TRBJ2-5	CASSELKDVRGWETQYF
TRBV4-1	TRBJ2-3	CASSQWVGLAGRNPQTDTQYF
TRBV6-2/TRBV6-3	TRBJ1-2	CASSPSDSYGYTF
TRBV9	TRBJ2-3	CASSVGGGLTDTQYF
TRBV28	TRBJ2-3	CASSSTGEGPLGGDTQYF
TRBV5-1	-	CASTAGSSYNEQYF